The clone carrying this T cell receptor beta chain was detected only once. This record comes from a study of blood T cell repertoires in COVID-19. The junction had 11 bases not matched to a gene; V was cut back by 5 bases and J by 5 bases. The CDR3 runs to 18 residues. CDR1 is SGHRS and CDR2 is YFSETQ in the germline V gene. Only in-frame clones appear in the TCRdb table, and some are missing; sequencing was by immunoSEQ multiplex PCR. The table has 300,000 to 500,000 clones, roughly 87% seen once. Sample: PBMCs or T cells enriched from blood (not recorded which). The genes are TRBV5-1 and TRBJ2-1; 15 bases map to TRBD2. This sequence originates from a woman aged 40 to 50 with acute COVID-19. The DNA of the CDR3 is TGCGCCAGCAGTCTAAGGACTAGCGGGGGGGCAAAGAACAATGAGCAGTTCTTC. It specifies CASSLRTSGGAKNNEQFF.